This T cell receptor (beta chain) appears in the sequencing data of a study of T-cell reconstitution after alpha-beta-depleted transplantation in children (dated by TCRdb to the mid-2010s). A note on the overall study: T-cell immune reconstitution after TCRalphabeta/CD19-depleted allogeneic hematopoietic cell transplantation in children was quantitatively tracked in the study by means of TCR repertoire profiling.

The sample's treatment or condition label is to be understood as: allogeneic hematopoietic cell transplantation with graft depleted of TCRalphabeta T cells and CD19 B cells. Transplant recipients were children who received TCRalphabeta/CD19-depleted allogeneic hematopoietic cell grafts. Libraries were made using PCR. TCRdb names Illumina HiSeq 2500 as the instrument used. To normalize quantification of the TCRbeta repertoire, the TCR libraries were built with molecular barcoding that relied on unique molecular identifiers. Starting from the raw public reads, TCRdb applied fastp trimming at Q25, assembled clones with MiXCR and retained in-frame beta chains. Each CDR3 protein appears once, grouped with its most common genes and DNA. This sample gives about 510,000 distinct CDR3 sequences in total; about an eighth of them show up just once. In total, the top ten clones hold roughly 15% of the sample.

Points the paper makes about the study in general: Hyperexpanded clone frequencies declined over subsequent months; after one year, T-cell counts and TCRbeta diversity were mostly attributed to newly produced T cells. About two months after transplant, the apparently early recovery of alphabetaT-cell counts reportedly depended on just several hundred clones that had expanded rapidly and came from non-depleted graft cells. In some patients, high TCRbeta diversity at day 60 was attributed to recipient T cells and intrathymic progenitors that had survived conditioning.

Based on the germline V gene (reference sequence), the CDR1 and CDR2 sequences are LNHDA and SQIVND. Measured from the cysteine to the phenylalanine, the CDR3 is 14 residues long. The DNA shown is the 42-base CDR3, in frame from base 1. V is trimmed back by 5 bases and J by 5 bases, and the junction contains 3 bases that no gene match accounts for. As concerns this clonotype: Its recognized antigen is unknown. Per-nucleotide qualities are absent, and no much larger clonotype sits a single base away.

The clonotype originates from a female patient aged 2-9 years who had a stem cell transplant for aplastic anemia, so the T cells may come from the graft donor. Sequenced here: PBMCs, mostly from graft donor cells, sampled 180 days after TCRalphabeta/CD19-depleted stem cell transplant. The V and J segments used are TRBV19 and TRBJ2-2; TRBD1 lines up with 9 middle nucleotides. The DNA sequence is TGTGCCAGTAGTCACAGGGGGCCAACCGGGGAGCTGTTTTTT. Its translation reads: CASSHRGPTGELFF.